This entry is about one T cell receptor (beta chain). Antigen: not known. In germline, CDR1 is SGDLS, CDR2 YYNGEE. The CDR3 is 16 residues long. The V gene end was trimmed by 4 bases and the J gene end by 5 bases; junction bases not matched to a gene: 12. Template switching by 5'RACE produced TCR cDNA, adding a universal primer site and UMIs. TCRdb reanalysed the 5' RACE reads using MiXCR and keeps one entry per CDR3 protein. The sample gives 300,000 to 400,000 distinct CDR3 sequences, over 5% of which show up once; approximately 15% is in the top ten. The record originates from a study of T cells after yellow fever vaccination. Study-level points and caveats: Clonotypes found in both CD4 and CD8 compartments made up a small share. The secondary response peaked faster, at day 5 versus 15, but was weaker.

Source: PBMCs, taken 5 days after the yellow fever booster vaccination. This clonotype was sampled from a man younger than 45 who received the YFV17D yellow fever vaccine. The rearrangement uses TRBV9 and TRBJ2-7; 10 nucleotides line up with TRBD1. CDR3 coding DNA: TGTGCCAGCAGCCGGGACAGGGGTGACGCCTGGCACGAGCAGTACTTC. Translation: CASSRDRGDAWHEQYF.